The 30 T cell receptor beta chains below all came from one sample that was sequenced in a study of read filtering for tumor transcriptome and immune sequencing. Molecular barcoded adaptors covering alpha/delta and beta/gamma chains were used on approximately 440 ng RNA. TCRdb passed the reads through MiXCR, listing each CDR3 protein once. The sample lists 8,900 or so distinct CDR3 sequences, more than 15% occurring once. The sample was a population of CD138-negative cells sorted from bone marrow. These TCRs come from a donor over 35 with multiple myeloma.

In its sample, this clonotype ranks as medium-sized (0.01 to 0.1%). The chain is built from TRBV5-6 and TRBJ2-3; TRBD2 agrees at 7 bases. The CDR3 covers 14 residues. V lost 7 bases, J lost 2 bases, and 7 bases stayed unmatched. Looked up from germline, CDR1 is SGHDT and CDR2 is YYEEEE. DNA of the CDR3: TGTGCCAGCCTGCGGGGGATTAACACAGATACGCAGTATTTT. Its translation is CASLRGINTDTQYF.

By sample share, this clonotype is medium-sized. This chain links TRBV7-9 with TRBJ2-1; D call uncertain. This CDR3 is 12 amino acids long. Germline V gene sequence: CDR1 SEHNR, CDR2 FQNEAQ (reference sequence). V lost 7 bases and J lost 6, with 10 bases in between. CDR3 nucleotide sequence: TGTGCCAGCATAACGGCTTTCAATGAGCAGTTCTTC. Protein product: CASITAFNEQFF.

This clonotype counts as medium-sized (0.01 to 0.1%). The chain has TRBV29-1 and TRBJ1-2; the D is unclear. Deletions cut 1 base from V and 4 bases from J, with 4 bases between. Germline V gives CDR1 SQVTM, CDR2 ANQGSEA. CDR3 length: 11 residues. The CDR3 coding sequence is TGCAGCGTTGAAGGCAGCTATGGCTACACCTTC. Protein product: CSVEGSYGYTF.

By share, this clonotype counts as medium-sized (0.01 to 0.1%). The chain has TRBV20-1 and TRBJ1-4; TRBD1 might be the D (5 bases). V dropped 2 bases and J dropped 3 bases, with 10 bases sitting between them. CDR1 and CDR2 (germline): DFQATT, SNEGSKA (reference sequence). The CDR3 is 14 residues long. CDR3 sequence reads: CSARRQLPNEKLFF. The CDR3 DNA reads as TGCAGTGCTAGACGACAGCTCCCTAATGAAAAACTGTTTTTT.

This clonotype was picked up many times. This chain links TRBV20-1 with TRBJ2-3, with TRBD1 as a possible D gene (7 bases). The CDR3 contains 14 residues. V was trimmed by 5 bases and J by 4 bases, leaving 16 bases between them. Germline CDR1 and CDR2: DFQATT and SNEGSKA (reference sequence). This chain's CDR3 is CSAGGGSQSDTQYF. CDR3 DNA: TGCAGTGCTGGAGGGGGCAGTCAGTCAGATACGCAGTATTTT.

This clonotype was counted many times. The J gene is TRBJ2-3, the V gene TRBV27; 8 bases match TRBD1. The V gene end was trimmed by 6 bases and the J gene end by 4 bases; junction bases not matched to a gene: 9. Germline assignment: CDR1 MNHEY and CDR2 SMNVEV (reference sequence). There are 15 residues in the CDR3. CDR3 nucleotide sequence: TGTGCCAGCAGACGGGACAGGCGAGGCCCAGATACGCAGTATTTT. Protein: CASRRDRRGPDTQYF.

This clonotype is deemed medium-sized. The chain has TRBV6-1 and TRBJ2-1, with 10 bases aligning to TRBD2. The CDR3 has 15 residues. Per germline, CDR1 MNHNS and CDR2 SASEGT. Trimming cost V 5 bases and J 5 bases; bases outside gene matches: 6. CDR3: CASSTGTSVNNEQFF. CDR3 DNA: TGTGCCAGCAGTACCGGGACTAGCGTCAACAATGAGCAGTTCTTC.

This clonotype has a count of ten or more. This chain uses TRBV20-1 with TRBJ1-1; no clear D gene. Trimming cost V 6 bases and J 8 bases, with 22 bases left between them. Germline values: CDR1 DFQATT, CDR2 SNEGSKA (reference sequence). This CDR3 is 14 amino acids long. CDR3 bases: TGCAGTGCCAAGAGATTTGGGGAGAACAAAGAAGCTTTCTTT. This encodes CSAKRFGENKEAFF.

V and J are TRBV6-2 or TRBV6-3 and TRBJ2-1; TRBD2 matches 8 bases. Germline trimming cut 3 bases from V and 2 bases from J; bases unmatched to any gene: 6. CDR1 is MNHEY, CDR2 SVGEGT, per germline. The CDR3 contains 16 residues. The CDR3 region is CASSYTGGTPYNEQFF. CDR3 DNA sequence: TGTGCCAGCAGTTATACGGGAGGGACACCCTACAATGAGCAGTTCTTC.

This clonotype was seen repeatedly, ten times or more. The chain couples TRBV12-3 or TRBV12-4 to TRBJ2-5, with 10 bases identical to TRBD2. Trimming at V came to 8 bases and at J to 2 bases, leaving 14 bases not matched to a gene. The CDR3 length is 17 residues. This chain's CDR3 is CASGWASGSREQETQYF. CDR3 coding DNA: TGTGCCAGCGGATGGGCTAGCGGGAGCCGGGAGCAAGAGACCCAGTACTTC.

By frequency in the sample, this clonotype is medium-sized. This chain uses TRBV5-1 with TRBJ2-1, with D unresolved. CDR3 length equals 12 residues. The ends were cut back, 2 bases at V and 10 bases at J, with 10 bases in the middle. The germline V gene encodes CDR1 SGHRS and CDR2 YFSETQ. CDR3 residues: CASSFSTLEQFF. DNA for the CDR3: TGCGCCAGCAGCTTCAGCACCCTCGAGCAGTTCTTC. Full variable domain (missing parts from reference TRBV5-1 and TRBJ2-1): KAGVTQTPRYLIKTRGQQVTLSCSPISGHRSVSWYQQTPGQGLQFLFEYFSETQRNKGNFPGRFSGRQFSNSRSEMNVSTLELGDSALYLCASSFSTLEQFFGPGTRLTVL.

This clonotype was detected ten times or more. This sequence joins TRBV3-1 and TRBJ2-3; no definite D call. Per germline, CDR1 LGHDT and CDR2 YNNKEL (reference sequence). Trimming removed 1 base at V and 7 bases at J, with 15 bases between. The CDR3 is 15 residues long. CDR3 sequence (DNA): TGTGCCAGCAGCCAAGGGCCCCCCCGGGCGAATACGCAGTATTTT. It is translated as CASSQGPPRANTQYF.

This clonotype was seen just once. A read error is the likely source, as a far larger clone sits one nucleotide away. The chain has TRBV11-1 and TRBJ2-3, with 8 nucleotides matching TRBD2. The CDR3 consists of 17 residues. The germline V gene has CDR1 SGHAT and CDR2 FQDESV (reference sequence). In DNA form, the CDR3 reads TGTGCCAACAGCTCGACCCTCGGAGCGGGAGTATTGGATACGCAGTATTTT. Translation: CANSSTLGAGVLDTQYF. Full variable domain (missing parts from reference TRBV11-1 and TRBJ2-3): EAEVAQSPRYKITEKSQAVAFWCDPISGHATLYWYRQILGQGPELLVQFQDESVVDDSQLPKDRFSAERLKGVDSTLKIQPAELGDSAMYLCANSSTLGAGVLDTQYFGPGTRLTVL.

This clonotype was seen many times. The chain carries TRBV30 and TRBJ2-1, with D perhaps TRBD1 (6 bases). Deletions cut 4 bases from V and 3 bases from J, with 10 bases between. Germline V lookup: CDR1 GTSNPN, CDR2 SVGIG (reference sequence). CDR3 length equals 13 residues. The CDR3 sequence: CAWNREFYNEQFF. CDR3 bases: TGTGCCTGGAACAGGGAATTCTACAATGAGCAGTTCTTC. Drawing the rest from reference TRBV30 and TRBJ2-1, the complete variable domain is SQTIHQWPATLVQPVGSPLSLECTVEGTSNPNLYWYRQAAGRGLQLLFYSVGIGQISSEVPQNLSASRPQDRQFILSSKKLLLSDSGFYLCAWNREFYNEQFFGPGTRLTVL.

By its share, this clonotype is medium-sized. V gene TRBV10-2 combines with J gene TRBJ2-1, with 8 bases lining up with TRBD2. The CDR3 extends over 13 amino acids. Trimming took 4 bases from V and 7 from J; bases not matched to a gene: 3. Looked up from germline, CDR1 is WSHSY and CDR2 is SAAADI. The CDR3 protein is CASSVVAGNEQFF. The CDR3 coding sequence is TGCGCCAGCAGTGTGGTAGCGGGGAATGAGCAGTTCTTC.

Ten or more counts support this clonotype. V gene TRBV12-3 or TRBV12-4 combines with J gene TRBJ1-1, with D perhaps TRBD1 (6 bases). The CDR3 runs 13 residues. Between the trimmed V and J ends, which lost 5 bases and 3 bases, there was a span of 10 bases. CDR3 sequence reads: CASSPGQYTEAFF. CDR3 DNA: TGTGCCAGCAGTCCCGGACAGTACACTGAAGCTTTCTTT.

This clonotype occurred many times. The CDR3 DNA reads TGTGCTAGTGGCCTATGGCAGGGGGGCACAGATACGCAGTATTTT. Amino acids: CASGLWQGGTDTQYF. The chain has TRBV12-5 and TRBJ2-3, with TRBD1 matching over 7 bases. The CDR3 runs 15 residues. CDR1 LGHNT and CDR2 FRNRAP come from the germline V gene. The trim removed 6 bases at V and 1 base at J, leaving 7 bases unmatched.

This clonotype showed up many times. This chain links TRBV19 with TRBJ2-5; 7 nucleotides line up with TRBD1. Germline V gene data show CDR1 as LNHDA and CDR2 as SQIVND (reference sequence). Germline trimming cut 7 bases from V and 3 bases from J; bases unmatched to any gene: 5. The CDR3 contains 13 residues. The CDR3 region is CASTPTGEETQYF. CDR3 coding DNA: TGTGCCAGTACCCCTACAGGGGAAGAGACCCAGTACTTC.

This clonotype was counted a few times. The chain recombines TRBV4-1 with TRBJ1-1; a possible D gene is TRBD1 (6 bases). The CDR3 has 13 amino acids. The V gene lost 0 bases and the J gene lost 5 bases, with 7 bases spanning the gap. Germline V gene data show CDR1 as MGHRA and CDR2 as YSYEKL. CDR3 nucleotides: TGCGCCAGCAGCCAAGAAGGGGGGACTGAAGCTTTCTTT. Its protein is CASSQEGGTEAFF.

In regard to this clonotype: This likely traces to a read error, being one base from a far larger clone. The J gene is TRBJ2-7, the V gene TRBV11-3; TRBD2 might be the D (6 bases). Germline V lookup: CDR1 SGHNT, CDR2 YENEEA. CDR3 length: 12 residues. Trimming pared 3 bases from V and 6 bases from J, leaving 9 bases between. The CDR3 coding sequence is TGTGCCAGCAGCTTCGGGGGTTGCGAGCAGTACTTC. Residues: CASSFGGCEQYF. The variable domain in full, with the rest retrieved from reference TRBV11-3 and TRBJ2-7, is EAGVVQSPRYKIIEKKQPVAFWCNPISGHNTLYWYLQNLGQGPELLIRYENEEAVDDSQLPKDRFSAERLKGVDSTLKIQPAELGDSAVYLCASSFGGCEQYFGPGTRLTVT.

This clonotype rates as medium-sized. CDR3 sequence reads: CSARGDRASGSYEQYF. In DNA, the CDR3 is TGCAGTGCTAGAGGGGACCGGGCTAGCGGATCCTACGAGCAGTACTTC. V is TRBV20-1 and J is TRBJ2-7; TRBD2 agrees at 7 bases. The ends lost 1 base at V and 1 base at J; junction bases unmatched: 10. The CDR3 sequence is 16 residues long. The germline gives CDR1 DFQATT, CDR2 SNEGSKA (reference sequence).

V usage is TRBV6-5 and J usage is TRBJ1-5; no clear D. The length of the CDR3 is 13 residues. Trimming stripped 2 bases from V and 9 bases from J, with 11 bases between. The V gene's germline CDR1 is MNHEY and CDR2 SVGAGI. Here the CDR3 reads CASSYGSSRPQHF. The CDR3 nucleotides read TGTGCCAGCAGTTACGGCAGTTCCAGGCCCCAGCATTTT.

The V and J genes are TRBV27 and TRBJ1-5, with D possibly being TRBD1 (5 bases). Trimming pared 6 bases from V and 0 bases from J, leaving 12 bases between. Looked up from germline, CDR1 is MNHEY and CDR2 is SMNVEV (reference sequence). The CDR3 totals 15 residues. CDR3 sequence reads: CASRRQTYSNQPQHF. The CDR3 coding sequence is TGTGCCAGCAGGAGACAGACATATAGCAATCAGCCCCAGCATTTT.

This clonotype was seen ten or more times. The chain recombines TRBV29-1 with TRBJ2-7, with TRBD1 matching 8 bases. V lost 6 bases to trimming and J lost 0 bases; unmatched junction nucleotides: 1. Germline V CDR1 and CDR2: SQVTM, ANQGSEA. There are 12 residues in the CDR3. The DNA for the CDR3 is TGCAGCGTGGGACAGGACTCCTACGAGCAGTACTTC. Residues: CSVGQDSYEQYF.

This clonotype came up many times. The rearrangement uses TRBV28 and TRBJ1-2, with D possibly matching TRBD1 (5 bases). Between the trimmed V and J ends, which lost 10 bases and 4 bases, there was a span of 19 bases. Per the germline V gene, CDR1 is MDHEN and CDR2 is SYDVKM. CDR3 length equals 14 residues. CDR3 protein: CATRVQRGTYGYTF. The CDR3 DNA reads as TGTGCCACCCGAGTACAAAGGGGTACCTATGGCTACACCTTC.

This clonotype was detected many times. CDR3 region: CAWIRKAGGETQYF. The CDR3 bases are TGTGCCTGGATAAGAAAAGCGGGAGGTGAGACCCAGTACTTC. The chain joins TRBV30 to TRBJ2-5; 9 bases fit TRBD2. The V gene's germline CDR1 is GTSNPN and CDR2 SVGIG (reference sequence). The length of the CDR3 is 14 residues. V trimming: 4 bases; J trimming: 5 bases; junction bases outside the gene matches: 8.

Notes on this clonotype: A far larger clone is one base from this, pointing to a likely read error. The chain couples TRBV7-2 to TRBJ1-4; 12 positions match TRBD2. The J call is uncertain, as TRBJ2-3 better fits the DNA end. The germline V gene has CDR1 SGHTA and CDR2 FQGNSA. This CDR3 has 16 residues. The CDR3 DNA sequence: TGTGCCAGCAGCCTCAGGACTAGCGGGAACGCAGATACGCAGTATTTT. Translating gives CASSLRTSGNADTQYF.

The sample holds many counts of this clonotype. The chain recombines TRBV24-1 with TRBJ2-5, with 10 bases lining up with TRBD1. V shed 3 bases and J 9 bases; nucleotides not matched to a gene: 12. Germline loops: CDR1 KGHDR, CDR2 SFDVKD. The CDR3 consists of 16 residues. In nucleotides, the CDR3 is TGTGCCACCAGTGATCCGGGACAGGGGCCGGGGGAGGCCCAGTACTTC. Protein: CATSDPGQGPGEAQYF.

This clonotype was found a few times. J is TRBJ2-1 and V is TRBV3-1; D possibly corresponds to TRBD1 (6 bases). Germline-derived CDR1 and CDR2 are LGHDT and YNNKEL (reference sequence). CDR3 length: 16 amino acids. Trimming took 0 bases from V and 6 from J, leaving 15 bases between them. Here the CDR3 DNA reads TGTGCCAGCAGCCAAGACTCGGGCCTAGGGGGCAATGAGCAGTTCTTC. Translated: CASSQDSGLGGNEQFF.

This clonotype has at least ten counts. This rearrangement joins TRBV28 to TRBJ2-5; a weak D match, TRBD1 (7 bases). Germline-derived CDR1 and CDR2 are MDHEN and SYDVKM. V was clipped by 7 bases and J by 5 bases, with 14 bases between them. This CDR3 comprises 13 residues. For the CDR3, the DNA is TGTGCCAGCAATCAGGGGGGTCAGGAGACCCAGTACTTC. Protein sequence: CASNQGGQETQYF.